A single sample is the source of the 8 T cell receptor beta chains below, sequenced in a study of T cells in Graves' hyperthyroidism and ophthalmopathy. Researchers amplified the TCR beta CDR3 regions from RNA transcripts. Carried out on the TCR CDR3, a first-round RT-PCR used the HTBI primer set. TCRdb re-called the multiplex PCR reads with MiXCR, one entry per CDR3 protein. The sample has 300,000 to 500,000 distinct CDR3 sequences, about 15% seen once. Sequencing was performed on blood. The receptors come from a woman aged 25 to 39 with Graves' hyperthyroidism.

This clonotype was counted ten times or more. CDR3 region: CASSQVLVGPYEQYF. For the CDR3, the DNA is TGTGCCAGCAGCCAAGTGTTAGTGGGGCCCTACGAGCAGTACTTC. The rearrangement joins TRBV3-1 to TRBJ2-7, with a weak D call TRBD1 (5 bases). The germline CDR1 and CDR2 sequences are LGHDT and YNNKEL (reference sequence). The germline V and J ends were trimmed by 1 base and 2 bases, with 12 bases remaining between them. The CDR3 has 15 residues.

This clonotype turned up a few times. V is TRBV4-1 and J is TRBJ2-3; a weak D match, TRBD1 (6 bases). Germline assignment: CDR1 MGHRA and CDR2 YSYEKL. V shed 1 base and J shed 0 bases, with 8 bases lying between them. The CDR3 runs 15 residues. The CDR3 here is CASSQVGQSTDTQYF. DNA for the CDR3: TGCGCCAGCAGCCAAGTCGGACAGAGCACAGATACGCAGTATTTT.

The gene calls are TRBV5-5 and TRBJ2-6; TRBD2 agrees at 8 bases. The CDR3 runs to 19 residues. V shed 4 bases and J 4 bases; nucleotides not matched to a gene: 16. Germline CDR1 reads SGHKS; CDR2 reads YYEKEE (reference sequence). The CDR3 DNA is TGTGCCAGCAGCGCGGGAGGAGCAGGCCCCCCCTCGGGGGCCAACGTCCTGACTTTC. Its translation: CASSAGGAGPPSGANVLTF.

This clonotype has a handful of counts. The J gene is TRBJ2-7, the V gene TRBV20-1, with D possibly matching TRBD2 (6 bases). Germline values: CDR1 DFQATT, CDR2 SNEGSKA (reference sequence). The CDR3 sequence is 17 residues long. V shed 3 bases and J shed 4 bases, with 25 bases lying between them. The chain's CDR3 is CSASGSHIPQLYYEQYF. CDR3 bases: TGCAGTGCTAGCGGGAGCCACATTCCGCAGCTATATTACGAGCAGTACTTC.

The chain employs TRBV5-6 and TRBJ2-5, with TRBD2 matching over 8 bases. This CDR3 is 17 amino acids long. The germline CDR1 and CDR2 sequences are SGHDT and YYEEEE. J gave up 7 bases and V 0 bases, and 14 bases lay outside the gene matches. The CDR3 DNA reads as TGTGCCAGCAGCTTGGAAGGGTTTACTAGCGGACCTGGGACCCAGTACTTC. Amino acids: CASSLEGFTSGPGTQYF.

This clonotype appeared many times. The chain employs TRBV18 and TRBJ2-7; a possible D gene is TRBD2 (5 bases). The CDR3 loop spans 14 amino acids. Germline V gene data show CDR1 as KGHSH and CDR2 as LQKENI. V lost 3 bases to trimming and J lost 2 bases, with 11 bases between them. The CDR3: CASSPPGMTYEQYF. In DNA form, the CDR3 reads TGTGCCAGCTCACCCCCGGGAATGACCTACGAGCAGTACTTC.

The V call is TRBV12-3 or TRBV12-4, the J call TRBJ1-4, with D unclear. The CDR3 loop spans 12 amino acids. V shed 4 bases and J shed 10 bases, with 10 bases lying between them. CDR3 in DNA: TGTGCCAGCAGTTCCCGGATCGGAAAACTGTTTTTT. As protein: CASSSRIGKLFF.

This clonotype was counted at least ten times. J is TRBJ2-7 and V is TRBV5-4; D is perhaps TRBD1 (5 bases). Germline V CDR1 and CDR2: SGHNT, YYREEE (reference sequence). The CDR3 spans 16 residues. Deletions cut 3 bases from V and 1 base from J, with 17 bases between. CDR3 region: CASSSQDGYSSYEQYF. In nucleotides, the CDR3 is TGTGCCAGCAGCTCACAGGACGGGTACAGTTCCTACGAGCAGTACTTC.